These 26 T cell receptor beta chains were all obtained from the same sample, sequenced in a study of OX40 agonist ivuxolimab in advanced cancers. The data were produced by immunoSEQ multiplex PCR, yet TCRdb's version contains in-frame clones alone and is incomplete. The sample carries about 63,000 clones, roughly nine tenths recorded once. The specimen was CD4+ or CD8+ T cells sorted from blood, collected in a trial of the OX40 agonist ivuxolimab. The source is an adult with an advanced solid tumor such as melanoma, head and neck, liver or kidney cancer.

The chain recombines TRBV27 with TRBJ2-7, with D perhaps being TRBD1 or TRBD2 (5 bases each). V was trimmed by 2 bases and J by 6 bases, leaving 8 bases between them. The V gene's germline CDR1 is MNHEY and CDR2 SMNVEV (reference sequence). The CDR3 loop spans 12 amino acids. CDR3 DNA: TGTGCCAGCAGTTTAATAGGGACCGAGCAGTACTTC. Amino acid sequence: CASSLIGTEQYF.

This clone was recorded only once. The chain uses TRBV27 and TRBJ2-2, with 10 bases fitting TRBD2. CDR3 size: 16 residues. CDR1 is MNHEY and CDR2 is SMNVEV in the germline V gene (reference sequence). The V and J ends lost 2 bases and 9 bases, in that order; junction bases with no gene match: 9. The CDR3 DNA sequence: TGTGCCAGCAGTTTACAAGCGGGAGGGCCTGCTCGGGAGCTGTTTTTT. The encoded protein is CASSLQAGGPARELFF.

This chain joins TRBV7-6 and TRBJ2-3, with D unresolved. CDR1 SGHVS and CDR2 FNYEAQ come from the germline V gene. This CDR3 region has 13 residues. Trimming shortened V by 8 bases and J by 0 bases, and 9 bases separated the two germline ends. The CDR3: CASEGSSTDTQYF. The CDR3 coding sequence is TGTGCCAGCGAAGGGTCTAGCACAGATACGCAGTATTTT.

The chain uses TRBV6-1 and TRBJ2-3, with TRBD2 matching over 8 bases. There are 18 residues in the CDR3. Germline-derived CDR1 and CDR2 are MNHNS and SASEGT. With 2 bases clipped from V and 2 bases from J, the junction kept 12 bases outside the gene matches. The CDR3 here is CASSETWLAGLFTDTQYF. CDR3 nucleotides: TGTGCCAGCAGTGAAACGTGGCTAGCGGGCCTATTCACAGATACGCAGTATTTT.

This clone was recorded a few times. The chain recombines TRBV27 with TRBJ2-1, with D perhaps TRBD2 (7 bases). The CDR3 has 16 residues. Per the germline V gene, CDR1 is MNHEY and CDR2 is SMNVEV (reference sequence). Trimming shortened V by 0 bases and J by 3 bases, and 12 bases separated the two germline ends. As DNA, the CDR3 is TGTGCCAGCAGTTTATCGACGGGGGGCAGCTACAATGAGCAGTTCTTC. Translating it yields CASSLSTGGSYNEQFF.

The J gene is TRBJ2-3, the V gene TRBV5-8; 7 positions agree with TRBD2. The germline V gene has CDR1 SGHTS and CDR2 YDEGEE. Trimming cost V 2 bases and J 2 bases; bases outside gene matches: 8. This CDR3 is 16 amino acids long. CDR3 DNA: TGTGCCAGCAGCTTCGAACTAGCGTCACCCACAGATACGCAGTATTTT. This gives the protein CASSFELASPTDTQYF.

There are a few counts of this clone. The V gene is TRBV10-2, the J gene TRBJ2-7; D is unresolved. The CDR3 length is 10 residues. Germline loops: CDR1 WSHSY, CDR2 SAAADI. The V end lost 6 bases, the J end lost 3 bases, and 3 bases lay between the germline ends. This chain's CDR3 is CASSRYEQYF. CDR3 DNA sequence: TGCGCCAGCAGCCGCTACGAGCAGTACTTC.

The chain links TRBV4-1 to TRBJ2-7, with 11 bases lining up with TRBD1. Trimming removed 3 bases from V and 2 bases from J; junction bases left unmatched: 6. The CDR3 is made up of 16 amino acids. Germline CDR1 reads MGHRA; CDR2 reads YSYEKL. The DNA for the CDR3 is TGCGCCAGCAGCCAGTGGGACAGGGGGGCGGCCTACGAGCAGTACTTC. Translating gives CASSQWDRGAAYEQYF.

This clone was counted once. The chain uses TRBV27 and TRBJ2-7; D not certain. Between the trimmed V and J ends, which lost 3 bases and 0 bases, there was a span of 6 bases. This CDR3 spans 13 amino acids. Looked up from germline, CDR1 is MNHEY and CDR2 is SMNVEV (reference sequence). CDR3 nucleotides: TGTGCCAGCAGTTTGCCGTACTCCTACGAGCAGTACTTC. It translates to CASSLPYSYEQYF.

This chain joins TRBV30 and TRBJ2-1; D remains ambiguous. The CDR3 has 12 residues. Trimming left V 0 bases short and J 9 bases short, with 9 bases between. Germline-derived CDR1 and CDR2 are GTSNPN and SVGIG (reference sequence). The CDR3 DNA follows: TGTGCCTGGAGTGTGGTGTTGAGTGAGCAGTTCTTC. Translating it yields CAWSVVLSEQFF.

The V gene is TRBV9, the J gene TRBJ2-2; TRBD1 matches at 8 bases. The CDR3 contains 16 residues. V was pared by 3 bases and J by 5 bases, with 9 bases of the junction left unmatched. Germline loops: CDR1 SGDLS, CDR2 YYNGEE. This CDR3 is CASSAPGQGITGELFF. DNA of the CDR3: TGTGCCAGCAGCGCTCCCGGACAGGGTATAACCGGGGAGCTGTTTTTT. Looking up the rest from reference TRBV9 and TRBJ2-2 gives the full variable domain: DSGVTQTPKHLITATGQRVTLRCSPRSGDLSVYWYQQSLDQGLQFLIQYYNGEERAKGNILERFSAQQFPDLHSELNLSSLELGDSALYFCASSAPGQGITGELFFGEGSRLTVL.

V gene TRBV5-4 combines with J gene TRBJ1-1; TRBD1 is a possible D gene (6 bases). V lost 5 bases and J 0 bases, leaving 11 bases between the germline ends. Germline V gene data show CDR1 as SGHNT and CDR2 as YYREEE (reference sequence). The CDR3 consists of 14 residues. CDR3 sequence (DNA): TGTGCCAGCAGGCGGGGGGACATGAACACTGAAGCTTTCTTT. Amino acid sequence: CASRRGDMNTEAFF.

The chain uses TRBV2 and TRBJ2-7; 7 positions match TRBD1. With 8 bases clipped from V and 2 bases from J, the junction kept 3 bases outside the gene matches. The CDR3 runs to 12 residues. The germline gives CDR1 SNHLY, CDR2 FYNNEI. DNA of the CDR3: TGTGCCAGCTGGACAGGTACCTACGAGCAGTACTTC. Protein: CASWTGTYEQYF.

This clone was observed at least ten times. The chain's CDR3 is CASSWRLKQGETGELFF. The CDR3 coding sequence is TGTGCCAGCAGCTGGCGGCTTAAACAGGGGGAGACCGGGGAGCTGTTTTTT. V gene TRBV5-6 combines with J gene TRBJ2-2; 8 bases are shared with TRBD1. Germline trimming cut 3 bases from V and 5 bases from J; bases unmatched to any gene: 12. The CDR3 consists of 17 residues. The germline CDR1 and CDR2 sequences are SGHDT and YYEEEE.

The rearrangement links TRBV5-1 to TRBJ2-5, with D perhaps TRBD1 (6 bases). The V gene's germline CDR1 is SGHRS and CDR2 YFSETQ. The CDR3 is 14 residues long. V dropped 5 bases and J dropped 5 bases, with 16 bases sitting between them. The CDR3 loop is CASRGAGDLETQYF. The CDR3 DNA sequence: TGCGCCAGCAGGGGAGCAGGGGATTTGGAGACCCAGTACTTC.

The chain recombines TRBV4-1 with TRBJ1-1; TRBD1 matches 11 bases. From germline, CDR1 is MGHRA and CDR2 YSYEKL. Trimming cost V 3 bases and J 5 bases; bases outside gene matches: 5. CDR3 size: 15 residues. The CDR3 is CASSQRDRGGTEAFF. The CDR3 nucleotides read TGCGCCAGCAGCCAGCGGGACAGGGGGGGAACTGAAGCTTTCTTT.

The chain uses TRBV19 and TRBJ2-7; D call uncertain. CDR1 is LNHDA, CDR2 SQIVND, per germline (reference sequence). V was trimmed by 4 bases and J by 7 bases, leaving 14 bases between them. CDR3 length equals 13 residues. The CDR3, as DNA: TGTGCCAGTAGTACTGACACCCAGGAGGAGCAGTACTTC. This gives the protein CASSTDTQEEQYF.

The chain links TRBV5-1 to TRBJ2-7, with D unresolved. V lost 4 bases to trimming and J lost 5 bases, with 13 bases between them. This CDR3 region has 13 residues. Germline-derived CDR1 and CDR2 are SGHRS and YFSETQ. CDR3 protein: CASSPALVDEQYF. CDR3 sequence (DNA): TGCGCCAGCAGCCCGGCTCTTGTCGACGAGCAGTACTTC.

The CDR3 sequence: CASGPPFAGNRLDTQYF. As DNA, the CDR3 is TGTGCCTCGGGCCCCCCATTCGCGGGAAACAGGTTAGATACGCAGTATTTT. This chain connects TRBV21-1 to TRBJ2-3; TRBD2, the table's D call, lacks a check against the DNA. TRBV21-1 is described as a pseudogene. The CDR3 runs to 17 residues.

V usage is TRBV7-9 and J usage is TRBJ2-1; 9 bases line up with TRBD1. V trimming: 5 bases; J trimming: 9 bases; junction bases outside the gene matches: 5. The CDR3 loop spans 13 amino acids. CDR1 is SEHNR, CDR2 FQNEAQ, per germline (reference sequence). The DNA of the CDR3 is TGTGCCAGCAGCGATACAGGGGGCGGTGAGCAGTTCTTC. Translating gives CASSDTGGGEQFF.

This rearrangement joins TRBV6-1 to TRBJ2-3; unclear D gene. The CDR3 is 15 residues long. Trimming cost V 3 bases and J 2 bases, with 12 bases left between them. Germline lookup yields CDR1 MNHNS and CDR2 SASEGT. The CDR3: CASSEVLLDTDTQYF. CDR3 coding DNA: TGTGCCAGCAGTGAGGTACTTCTGGACACAGATACGCAGTATTTT.

This chain connects TRBV29-1 to TRBJ1-1; 8 bases agree with TRBD1. This CDR3 spans 16 amino acids. From germline, CDR1 is SQVTM and CDR2 ANQGSEA. The junction had 12 bases not matched to a gene; V was cut back by 6 bases and J by 0 bases. The CDR3 spells CSVLDLRQGMNTEAFF. The DNA for the CDR3 is TGCAGCGTCCTAGACCTACGACAGGGGATGAACACTGAAGCTTTCTTT.

Only a few counts were recorded for this clone. The chain uses TRBV19 and TRBJ1-2, with D perhaps TRBD1 (5 bases). Germline CDR1 reads LNHDA; CDR2 reads SQIVND (reference sequence). V was clipped by 6 bases and J by 0 bases, with 14 bases between them. This CDR3 has 15 residues. DNA for the CDR3: TGTGCCAGTAGCTGGTTGGGACCAGCTAACTATGGCTACACCTTC. It yields the protein CASSWLGPANYGYTF.

This chain links TRBV27 with TRBJ1-4; maybe TRBD1 (6 bases). The germline CDR1 and CDR2 sequences are MNHEY and SMNVEV (reference sequence). With 5 bases removed from V and 10 bases from J, the gap between germline ends came to 20 bases. The CDR3 sequence is 15 residues long. The CDR3 sequence is CASSRWGLTHGKLFF. The DNA for the CDR3 is TGTGCCAGCAGTCGATGGGGGCTTACCCATGGAAAACTGTTTTTT.

The V and J genes are TRBV7-9 and TRBJ2-6; 9 bases are a match to TRBD1. Germline trimming cut 4 bases from V and 0 bases from J; bases unmatched to any gene: 10. Germline loops: CDR1 SEHNR, CDR2 FQNEAQ (reference sequence). The CDR3 is 19 residues long. CDR3 coding DNA: TGTGCCAGCAGCTCCCCTAGGGACAGGGAATCCTCTGGGGCCAACGTCCTGACTTTC. This codes for CASSSPRDRESSGANVLTF.

The V call is TRBV6-1, the J call TRBJ2-3, with 9 bases matching TRBD1. Germline assignment: CDR1 MNHNS and CDR2 SASEGT. CDR3 length: 18 amino acids. V gave up 2 bases and J gave up 3 bases; unmatched junction bases: 12. This chain's CDR3 is CASSEIGGTGSVTDTQYF. The CDR3 region has the DNA TGTGCCAGCAGTGAAATTGGAGGGACAGGGAGTGTGACAGATACGCAGTATTTT.